The 2 T cell receptor beta chains listed next were all sequenced from one sample in a study of T-cell reconstitution after alpha-beta-depleted transplantation in children. TCRbeta library preparation incorporated unique molecular identifiers. MiXCR was run by TCRdb on the PCR reads, yielding one entry per CDR3 protein. Here the sample spans about 440,000 distinct CDR3 sequences, around 46% being singletons. The sample in question was PBMCs, obtained before TCRalphabeta/CD19-depleted stem cell transplant. These receptors all stem from a girl aged 2 to 10 with aplastic anemia, due to receive a stem cell transplant.

This clonotype has more than one count but fewer than ten. The chain joins TRBV10-1 to TRBJ2-5; no reliable D call. V shed 3 bases and J shed 4 bases, with 12 bases lying between them. The CDR3 covers 14 residues. Germline CDR1 reads WNHNN; CDR2 reads SYGVQD (reference sequence). In nucleotides, the CDR3 is TGCGCCAGCAGTGAAAGGGCCCCGGGAGAGACCCAGTACTTC. Translated, it gives CASSERAPGETQYF.

This clonotype was counted a few times. The V call is TRBV6-2 or TRBV6-3, the J call TRBJ2-6; 10 bases match TRBD1. Unmatched junction bases numbered 6, after V lost 2 bases and J lost 2 bases. This CDR3 is built from 18 residues. In germline, CDR1 is MNHEY, CDR2 SVGEGT. Here the CDR3 reads CASSYQTGTGAGANVLTF. The DNA of the CDR3 is TGTGCCAGCAGTTACCAGACCGGGACAGGGGCTGGGGCCAACGTCCTGACTTTC.